Below, one T cell receptor (beta chain) is given with its context. The antigen is undetermined. The data belong to a study of T cell repertoires in cytomegalovirus infection. From the reads, TCRdb called clonotypes with MiXCR, one entry per CDR3 protein. The sample holds hundreds of thousands of distinct CDR3 sequences, roughly a third seen once. The CDR3 spans 14 residues. The V gene end was trimmed by 0 bases and the J gene end by 4 bases; junction bases not matched to a gene: 0. Germline CDR1 is MNHEY and CDR2 is SVGEGT. The sample in question was cultured PBMCs, obtained from culture after CMV antigen stimulation. The receptor was isolated from a human donor in good health (CMV status not recorded). Some clones in this sample may be carry-over from other donors' samples. The V and J genes are TRBV6-2 or TRBV6-3 and TRBJ1-5; 7 bases match TRBD1. Here the CDR3 reads CASSYSTGNQPQHF. Here the CDR3 DNA reads TGTGCCAGCAGTTACTCGACAGGGAATCAGCCCCAGCATTTT.